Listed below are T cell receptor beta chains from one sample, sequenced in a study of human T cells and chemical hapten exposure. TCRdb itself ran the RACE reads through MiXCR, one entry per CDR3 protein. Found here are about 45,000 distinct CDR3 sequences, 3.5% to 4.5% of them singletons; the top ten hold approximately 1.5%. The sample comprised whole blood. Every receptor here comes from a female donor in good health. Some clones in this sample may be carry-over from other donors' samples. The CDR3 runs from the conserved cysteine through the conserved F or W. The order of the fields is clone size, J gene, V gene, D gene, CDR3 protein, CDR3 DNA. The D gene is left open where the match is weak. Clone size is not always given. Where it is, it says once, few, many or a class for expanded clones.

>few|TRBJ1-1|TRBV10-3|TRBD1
CAVHRDRAIGDEAFF
TGTGCCGTACACCGGGACAGGGCCATTGGGGATGAAGCTTTCTTT
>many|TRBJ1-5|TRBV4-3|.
CASSQDSQPQHF
TGCGCCAGCAGCCAAGATAGCCAGCCCCAGCATTTT
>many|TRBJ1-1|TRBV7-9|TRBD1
CASSPNPGQGPNTEAFF
TGTGCCAGCAGCCCGAATCCGGGACAGGGGCCGAACACTGAAGCTTTCTTT
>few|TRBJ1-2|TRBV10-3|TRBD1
CAISEMGSGTGVGYTF
TGTGCCATCAGTGAGATGGGGTCCGGGACAGGGGTTGGCTACACCTTC
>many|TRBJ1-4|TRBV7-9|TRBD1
CASSRSTGGSSELFF
TGTGCCAGCAGCCGGTCGACAGGGGGCTCCTCTGAACTGTTTTTT
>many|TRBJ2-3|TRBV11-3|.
CASSWGESTDTQYF
TGTGCCAGCAGTTGGGGGGAAAGCACAGATACGCAGTATTTT
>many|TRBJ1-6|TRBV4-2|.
CASSLPNRAAGSPLHF
TGTGCCAGCAGCCTCCCCAATAGGGCGGCTGGATCACCCCTCCACTTT
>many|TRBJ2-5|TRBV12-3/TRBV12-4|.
CASSSQGKQETQYF
TGTGCCAGCAGTTCTCAGGGAAAACAAGAGACCCAGTACTTC
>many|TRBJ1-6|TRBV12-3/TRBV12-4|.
CASSKTGNSPLHF
TGTGCCAGCAGCAAAACAGGGAATTCACCCCTCCACTTT
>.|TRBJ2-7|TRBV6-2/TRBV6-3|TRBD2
CASSYRLAGVYEQYF
TGTGCCAGCAGTTACAGACTAGCGGGAGTCTACGAGCAGTACTTC
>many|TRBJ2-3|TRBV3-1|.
CASSQDSVDTQYF
TGTGCCAGCAGCCAAGATTCTGTGGATACGCAGTATTTT